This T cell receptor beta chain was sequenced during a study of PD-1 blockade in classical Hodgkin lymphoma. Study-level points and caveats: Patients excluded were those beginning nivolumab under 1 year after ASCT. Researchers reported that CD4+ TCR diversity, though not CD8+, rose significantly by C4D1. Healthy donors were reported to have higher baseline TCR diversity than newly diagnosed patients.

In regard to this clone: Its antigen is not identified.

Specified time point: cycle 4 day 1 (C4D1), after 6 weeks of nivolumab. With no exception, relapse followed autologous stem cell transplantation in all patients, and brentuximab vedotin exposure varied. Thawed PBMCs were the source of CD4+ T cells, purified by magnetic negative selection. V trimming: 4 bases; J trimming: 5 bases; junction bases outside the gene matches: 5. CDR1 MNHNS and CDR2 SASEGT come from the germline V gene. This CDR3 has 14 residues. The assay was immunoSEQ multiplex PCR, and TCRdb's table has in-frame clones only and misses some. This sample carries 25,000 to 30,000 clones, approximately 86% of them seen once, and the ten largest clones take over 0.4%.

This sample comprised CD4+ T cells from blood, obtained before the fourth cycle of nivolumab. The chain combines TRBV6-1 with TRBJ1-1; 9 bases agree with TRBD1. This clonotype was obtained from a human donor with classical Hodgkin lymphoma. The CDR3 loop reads CASSVTGGETEAFF. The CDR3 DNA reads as TGTGCCAGCAGTGTAACAGGGGGCGAGACTGAAGCTTTCTTT.